A selection of T cell receptor beta chains follows, all from one sample in a study of OX40 agonist ivuxolimab in advanced cancers. The protocol was immunoSEQ multiplex PCR, while the TCRdb copy is restricted to in-frame clones and leaves out a portion. Of around 63,000 clones in the sample, approximately 90% are singletons; the top ten hold approximately 11%. Here the sequenced sample was CD4+ or CD8+ T cells sorted from blood, taken in a trial of the OX40 agonist ivuxolimab. The receptors stem from an adult with an advanced solid tumor such as melanoma, head and neck, liver or kidney cancer. The CDR3 runs from the conserved cysteine through the conserved F or W. The D gene is left open where the match is weak. The listing skips clone size in some rows; elsewhere it reads once, few, many or a size class.

size: -
V: TRBV10-2
D: -
J: TRBJ2-4
DNA: TGCGCCAGCATGCGGATAGCCAAAAACATTCAGTACTTC
CDR3: CASMRIAKNIQYF

size: -
V: TRBV28
D: -
J: TRBJ1-3
DNA: TGTGCCAGCAGCCCCTCCGGGGTCACCTCTGGAAACACCATATATTTT
CDR3: CASSPSGVTSGNTIYF

size: -
V: TRBV10-3
D: TRBD1
J: TRBJ2-7
DNA: TGTGCCATCAGTGAGTCTGGACAGGGGATTAACGAGCAGTACTTC
CDR3: CAISESGQGINEQYF

size: -
V: TRBV6-5
D: TRBD1
J: TRBJ1-2
DNA: TGTGCCAGCCGTTACAGGGGAGGCTACACCTTC
CDR3: CASRYRGGYTF

size: -
V: TRBV4-2
D: -
J: TRBJ1-2
DNA: TGTGCCAGCAGCCAAGAGGGGGGGCTTGTGGGCTACACCTTC
CDR3: CASSQEGGLVGYTF

size: -
V: TRBV5-1
D: TRBD1
J: TRBJ2-7
DNA: TGCGCCAGCAGCGCGACAGGGTATCTGTACGAGCAGTACTTC
CDR3: CASSATGYLYEQYF

size: few
V: TRBV19
D: -
J: TRBJ1-2
DNA: TGTGCCAGTAGTGCCCCCTGGAGGGGGGGCTACACCTTC
CDR3: CASSAPWRGGYTF

size: once
V: TRBV7-9
D: TRBD1
J: TRBJ1-6
DNA: TGTGCCAGCAGCGGGGGACAGTTTAATTCACCCCTCCACTTT
CDR3: CASSGGQFNSPLHF

size: -
V: TRBV7-2
D: -
J: TRBJ1-5
DNA: TGTGCCAGCAGCTTAGCTTCAGGTCATCAGCCCCAGCATTTT
CDR3: CASSLASGHQPQHF

size: -
V: TRBV5-4
D: TRBD2
J: TRBJ2-5
DNA: TGTGCCAGCAGCCCCGGGACTAGCGGGGGGGCAGGGGAGACCCAGTACTTC
CDR3: CASSPGTSGGAGETQYF

size: -
V: TRBV9
D: TRBD2
J: TRBJ2-1
DNA: TGTGCCAGCAGCGTAGAGGGCGGGGGATCCTACAATGAGCAGTTCTTC
CDR3: CASSVEGGGSYNEQFF

size: -
V: TRBV14
D: TRBD2
J: TRBJ2-1
DNA: TGTGCCAGCAGCCAAGATGGGGACTACCTCAATGAGCAGTTCTTC
CDR3: CASSQDGDYLNEQFF

size: -
V: TRBV20-1
D: -
J: TRBJ1-1
DNA: TGCAGTGCTAGAGACGGCCCCCCCGATTTCTTT
CDR3: CSARDGPPDFF

size: once
V: TRBV5-4
D: -
J: TRBJ2-3
DNA: TGTGCCAGCAGCTTGGCCAGCGGAGTCACAGATACGCAGTATTTT
CDR3: CASSLASGVTDTQYF

size: -
V: TRBV2
D: -
J: TRBJ1-1
DNA: TGTGCCACCACTGGGGACATGAACACTGAAGCTTTCTTT
CDR3: CATTGDMNTEAFF

size: -
V: TRBV7-6
D: -
J: TRBJ1-1
DNA: TGTGCCAGCAGCGAGGGGATTTACACTGAAGCTTTCTTT
CDR3: CASSEGIYTEAFF

size: -
V: TRBV2
D: -
J: TRBJ2-2
DNA: TGTGCCAGCAGCTATACTAGGCTCTACACCGGGGAGCTGTTTTTT
CDR3: CASSYTRLYTGELFF

size: -
V: TRBV5-1
D: TRBD2
J: TRBJ2-7
DNA: TGCGCCAGCAGCTTCCTAGCGGGGGGCCCCTACGAGCAGTACTTC
CDR3: CASSFLAGGPYEQYF

size: -
V: TRBV18
D: -
J: TRBJ1-3
DNA: TGTGCCAGCTCACCACAACTCGGACGCTCTGGAAACACCATATATTTT
CDR3: CASSPQLGRSGNTIYF

size: -
V: TRBV27
D: TRBD2
J: TRBJ2-7
DNA: TGTGCCAGCAGTCCCCATAGCGGGTTCTACGAGCAGTACTTC
CDR3: CASSPHSGFYEQYF

size: -
V: TRBV5-6
D: TRBD2
J: TRBJ2-7
DNA: TGTGCCAGCAGCTTGGTCGGGACTAGCGTCTACGAGCAGTACTTC
CDR3: CASSLVGTSVYEQYF

size: once
V: TRBV18
D: TRBD1
J: TRBJ2-1
DNA: TGTGCCAGCTCACCGGGGATTGACAGGGGTGCTACGGTCTTC
CDR3: CASSPGIDRGATVF

size: -
V: TRBV18
D: TRBD1
J: TRBJ1-5
DNA: TGTGCCAGCTCACCCTCTCAGGGGGCGAGTCAGCCCCAGCATTTT
CDR3: CASSPSQGASQPQHF

size: -
V: TRBV6-5
D: -
J: TRBJ1-1
DNA: TGTGCCAGCAGCCTAACCACAGGGATGAACACTGAAGCTTTCTTT
CDR3: CASSLTTGMNTEAFF

size: once
V: TRBV5-1
D: TRBD1
J: TRBJ2-5
DNA: TGCGCCAGCAGCTTGGGACAGGGGCTCCAAGAGACCCAGTACTTC
CDR3: CASSLGQGLQETQYF

size: -
V: TRBV7-9
D: TRBD1
J: TRBJ2-1
DNA: TGTGCCAGCAGCTTAGGTCTAGGGACAGGGGGCGGGAATGAGCAGTTCTTC
CDR3: CASSLGLGTGGGNEQFF

size: -
V: TRBV5-6
D: -
J: TRBJ1-6
DNA: TGTGCCAGCAGCCCCACGGGGGGGTCACCCCTCCACTTT
CDR3: CASSPTGGSPLHF

size: -
V: TRBV7-9
D: -
J: TRBJ2-1
DNA: TGTGCCAGCAGCTTAGCCGGGGGCAATGAGCAGTTCTTC
CDR3: CASSLAGGNEQFF

size: -
V: TRBV15
D: -
J: TRBJ2-7
DNA: TGTGCCACCAGCAGAGACTTGGGGGGCTACGAGCAGTACTTC
CDR3: CATSRDLGGYEQYF

size: -
V: TRBV18
D: -
J: TRBJ2-3
DNA: TGTGCCAGCTCACTCGGAGCGCTGCGCCAGAGAGGCACAGATACGCAGTATTTT
CDR3: CASSLGALRQRGTDTQYF

size: -
V: TRBV2
D: -
J: TRBJ2-1
DNA: TGTGCCAGCAGGGTGGCCCCAATGGGTGAGCAGTTCTTC
CDR3: CASRVAPMGEQFF

size: -
V: TRBV11-2
D: -
J: TRBJ1-4
DNA: TGTGCCAGCAGCTTATCTCGGTTGGGCAGGGACGGGGGAAAACTGTTTTTT
CDR3: CASSLSRLGRDGGKLFF

size: -
V: TRBV5-1
D: TRBD1
J: TRBJ1-6
DNA: TGCGCCAGCAGCTTCCAGGGGGTGGTTGATTCACCCCTCCACTTT
CDR3: CASSFQGVVDSPLHF

size: -
V: TRBV5-1
D: TRBD1
J: TRBJ2-2
DNA: TGCGCCAGCAGCCGGGATAAGGGACAGGGGTGGTTTGGGGAGCTGTTTTTT
CDR3: CASSRDKGQGWFGELFF

size: -
V: TRBV5-1
D: -
J: TRBJ1-3
DNA: TGCGCCAGCAGCTTGGGAGGGACCGGGTCGGGAAACACCATATATTTT
CDR3: CASSLGGTGSGNTIYF